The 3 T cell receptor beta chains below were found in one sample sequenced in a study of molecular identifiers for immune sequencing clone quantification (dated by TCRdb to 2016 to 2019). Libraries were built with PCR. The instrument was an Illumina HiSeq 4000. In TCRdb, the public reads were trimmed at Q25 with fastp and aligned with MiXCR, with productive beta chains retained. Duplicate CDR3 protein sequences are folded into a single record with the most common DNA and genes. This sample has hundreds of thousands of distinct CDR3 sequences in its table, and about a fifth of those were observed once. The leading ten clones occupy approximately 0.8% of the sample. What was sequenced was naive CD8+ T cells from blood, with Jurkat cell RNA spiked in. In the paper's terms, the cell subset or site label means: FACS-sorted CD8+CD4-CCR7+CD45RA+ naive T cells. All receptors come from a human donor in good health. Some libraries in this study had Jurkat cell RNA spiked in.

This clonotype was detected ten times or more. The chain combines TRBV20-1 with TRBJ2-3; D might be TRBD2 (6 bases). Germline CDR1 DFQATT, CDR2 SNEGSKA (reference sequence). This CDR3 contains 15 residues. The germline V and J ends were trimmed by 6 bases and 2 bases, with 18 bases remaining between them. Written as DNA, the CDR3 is TGCAGTGCCCCCGGTAGCGGTCCTGACACAGATACGCAGTATTTT. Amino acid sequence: CSAPGSGPDTDTQYF.

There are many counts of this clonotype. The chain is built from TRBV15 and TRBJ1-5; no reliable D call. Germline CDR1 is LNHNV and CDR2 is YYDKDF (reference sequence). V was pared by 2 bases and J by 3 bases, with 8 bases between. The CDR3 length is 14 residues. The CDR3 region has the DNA TGTGCCACCAGCAGAATCGAAATCAATCAGCCCCAGCATTTT. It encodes CATSRIEINQPQHF.

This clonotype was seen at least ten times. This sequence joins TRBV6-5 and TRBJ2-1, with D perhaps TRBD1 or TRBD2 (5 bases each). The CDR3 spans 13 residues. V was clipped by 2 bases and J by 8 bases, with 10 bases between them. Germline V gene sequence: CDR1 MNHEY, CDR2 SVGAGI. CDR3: CASSYVPGHEQFF. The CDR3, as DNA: TGTGCCAGCAGTTACGTTCCGGGGCATGAGCAGTTCTTC.